This entry concerns a single TCR beta chain. Its antigen is currently unknown. The sample comes from a study of cytomegalovirus exposure and HLA in healthy donors. Study conclusions and caveats: In a later analysis, a genetic analysis reported fewer productive-TCR N-insertions in an Asian-associated ancestry cluster than the cohort average. A few of the chains that were CMV-associated were confirmed in vitro to be specific for CMV antigens.

The PCR was carried out with 60 Vbeta primers and 13 Jbeta primers. In the authors' methods: Among the unique TCR beta chains that a later analysis counted, about 84 million in all, roughly 11 million were shared. Clones were sequenced by immunoSEQ multiplex PCR, and TCRdb holds only the in-frame ones, with some missing. V and J calls and clone size come straight from that table; D and trimming were deduced from the DNA. Of fewer than 250,000 clones in the sample, over 60% were seen once. Donors in the study were healthy people who gave bone marrow. This CDR3 has 14 residues. The V and J ends lost 2 bases and 1 base respectively, with 9 bases between them. The germline V gene has CDR1 SGHRS and CDR2 YFSETQ.

Sequencing used PBMCs. The sequence was collected from a male donor in good health and CMV-seronegative. V usage is TRBV5-1 and J usage is TRBJ1-1, with D uncertain. The CDR3 DNA reads as TGCGCCAGCAGCTTTCGACACTCGAACACTGAAGCTTTCTTT. This gives the protein CASSFRHSNTEAFF. Complete variable domain (other parts from reference TRBV5-1 and TRBJ1-1): KAGVTQTPRYLIKTRGQQVTLSCSPISGHRSVSWYQQTPGQGLQFLFEYFSETQRNKGNFPGRFSGRQFSNSRSEMNVSTLELGDSALYLCASSFRHSNTEAFFGQGTRLTVV.